The source of this T cell receptor (beta chain) is a study of early T cells in non-severe SARS-CoV-2 infection. One entry per CDR3 protein, called by TCRdb with MiXCR from the 5' RACE reads. This table has over 45,000 distinct CDR3 sequences, 10% appearing once. This clonotype occurred many times. The V segment lost 0 bases and the J segment 7 bases; nucleotides outside the gene matches: 13. CDR1 is SQVTM and CDR2 is ANQGSEA in the germline V gene. This CDR3 comprises 16 residues. The source of this sequence is an adult who was a healthcare worker with PCR-confirmed SARS-CoV-2 infection or an uninfected control (not recorded which). This sequence joins TRBV29-1 and TRBJ1-2, with 8 bases matching TRBD1. The sequenced sample was whole blood. The DNA of the CDR3 is TGCAGCGTTGAAGATGAAAGGGCAGGGGGCTTGAGTGGCTACACCTTC. It is translated as CSVEDERAGGLSGYTF.